This T cell receptor (beta chain) was found in a study of cytomegalovirus exposure and HLA in healthy donors. For the study at large: Inside one of the first data releases sat some 85 million unique TCRs taken from HLA-typed donors.

Germline V gene data show CDR1 as SGHTS and CDR2 as YDEGEE. The length of the CDR3 is 16 residues. V gave up 4 bases and J gave up 2 bases; unmatched junction bases: 10. With regard to this clone: What it recognizes is unknown.

Study-level results: Specific recognition of CMV antigens was confirmed in vitro for a few chains (all CMV-associated). TCR beta chain V- and J-gene trimming was linked, in a later analysis, to a missense variant in DCLRE1C. The later analysis indicated that the majority of CMV-associated TCR beta chains appeared HLA-restricted.

Amplification used 60 Vbeta primers and 13 Jbeta primers. Libraries were prepared by immunoSEQ multiplex PCR; TCRdb keeps only in-frame clonotypes and omits some of them. The sample includes around 100,000 clones, approximately 72% of them seen just once. This TCR derives from a male donor in good health and CMV-seropositive. This chain uses TRBV5-8 with TRBJ1-1; 8 positions match TRBD1. Sequences were obtained from PBMCs. In DNA, the CDR3 is TGTGCCAGCAGCCGTGGACAGGGCGGGGTTAACACTGAAGCTTTCTTT. This encodes CASSRGQGGVNTEAFF.